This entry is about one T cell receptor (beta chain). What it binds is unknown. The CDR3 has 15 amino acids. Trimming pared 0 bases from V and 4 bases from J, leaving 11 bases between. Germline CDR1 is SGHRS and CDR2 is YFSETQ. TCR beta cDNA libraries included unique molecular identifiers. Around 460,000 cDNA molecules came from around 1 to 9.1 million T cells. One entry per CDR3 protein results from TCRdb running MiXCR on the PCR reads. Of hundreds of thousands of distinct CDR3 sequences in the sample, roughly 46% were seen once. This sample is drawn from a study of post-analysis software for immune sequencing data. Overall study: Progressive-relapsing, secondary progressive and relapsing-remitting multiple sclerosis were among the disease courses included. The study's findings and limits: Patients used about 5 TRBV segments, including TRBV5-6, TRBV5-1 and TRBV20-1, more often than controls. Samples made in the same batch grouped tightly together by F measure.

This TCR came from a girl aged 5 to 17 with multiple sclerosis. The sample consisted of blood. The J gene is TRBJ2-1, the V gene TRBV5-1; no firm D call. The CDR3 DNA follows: TGCGCCAGCAGCTTGGACGACTCTAAATACAATGAGCAGTTCTTC. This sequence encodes CASSLDDSKYNEQFF.